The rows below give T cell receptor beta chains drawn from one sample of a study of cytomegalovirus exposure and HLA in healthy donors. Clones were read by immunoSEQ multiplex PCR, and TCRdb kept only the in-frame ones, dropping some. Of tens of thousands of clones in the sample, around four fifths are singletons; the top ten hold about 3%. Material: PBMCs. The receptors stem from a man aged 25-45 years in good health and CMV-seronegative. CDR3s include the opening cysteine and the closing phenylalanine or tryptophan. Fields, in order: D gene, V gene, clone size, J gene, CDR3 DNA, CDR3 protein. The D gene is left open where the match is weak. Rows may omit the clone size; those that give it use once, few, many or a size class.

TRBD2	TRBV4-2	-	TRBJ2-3	TGTGCCAGCAGCCAAGGGGTAGCGGGAGGGGGGGATACGCAGTATTTT	CASSQGVAGGGDTQYF
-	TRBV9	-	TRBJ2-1	TGTGCCAGCAGCGCGGGACTTTACAATGAGCAGTTCTTC	CASSAGLYNEQFF
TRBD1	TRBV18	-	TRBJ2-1	TGTGCCAGCTCACCAGAGGGGGCATTGAGCTCCTACAATGAGCAGTTCTTC	CASSPEGALSSYNEQFF
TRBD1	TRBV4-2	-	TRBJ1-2	TGTGCCAGCAGCCAAGGACAGGGGTCCAACTATGGCTACACCTTC	CASSQGQGSNYGYTF
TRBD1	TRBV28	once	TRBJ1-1	TGTGCCACCCAACAGGGGTTGGGCACTGAAGCTTTCTTT	CATQQGLGTEAFF
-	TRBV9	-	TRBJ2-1	TGTGCCAGCAGCGTAGTATGGCAGGGCTCCTACAATGAGCAGTTCTTC	CASSVVWQGSYNEQFF
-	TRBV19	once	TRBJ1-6	TGTGCCAGTAGTACCAAACTCCTTTCACCCCTCCACTTT	CASSTKLLSPLHF
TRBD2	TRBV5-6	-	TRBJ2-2	TGTGCCAGCAGCTTTACTCTCTGGCGGGAGGTCGCTTTCACCGGGGAGCTGTTTTTT	CASSFTLWREVAFTGELFF
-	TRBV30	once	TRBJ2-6	TGTGCCTGGGAACAGCATTCTCGGGCCAACGTCCTGACTTTC	CAWEQHSRANVLTF
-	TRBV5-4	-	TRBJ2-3	TGTGCCACCTCGGGACTCCGAGACACAGATACGCAGTATTTT	CATSGLRDTDTQYF
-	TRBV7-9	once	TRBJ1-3	TGTGCCAGCAGCCACAGGCTGGCTGGAAACACCATATATTTT	CASSHRLAGNTIYF